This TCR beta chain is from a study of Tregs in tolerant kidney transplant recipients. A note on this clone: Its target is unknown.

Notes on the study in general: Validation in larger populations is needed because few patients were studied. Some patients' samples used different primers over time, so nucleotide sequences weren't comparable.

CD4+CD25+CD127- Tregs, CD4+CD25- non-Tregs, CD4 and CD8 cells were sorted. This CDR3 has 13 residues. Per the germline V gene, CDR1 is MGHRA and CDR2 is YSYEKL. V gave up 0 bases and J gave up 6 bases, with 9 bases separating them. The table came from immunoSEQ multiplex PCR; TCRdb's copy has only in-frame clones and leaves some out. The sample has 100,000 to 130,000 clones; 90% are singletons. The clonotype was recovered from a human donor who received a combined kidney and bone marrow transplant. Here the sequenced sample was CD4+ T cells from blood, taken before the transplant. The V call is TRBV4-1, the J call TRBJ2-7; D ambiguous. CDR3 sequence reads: CASSQDSPSEQYF. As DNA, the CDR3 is TGCGCCAGCAGCCAAGATAGCCCCTCCGAGCAGTACTTC.